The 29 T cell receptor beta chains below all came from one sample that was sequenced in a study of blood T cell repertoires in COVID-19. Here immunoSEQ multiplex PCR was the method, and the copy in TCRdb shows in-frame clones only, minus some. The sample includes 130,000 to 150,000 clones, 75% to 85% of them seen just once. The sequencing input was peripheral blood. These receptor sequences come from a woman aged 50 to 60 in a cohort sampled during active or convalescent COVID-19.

The CDR3 region is CASSYVQGGTGELFF. The CDR3 bases are TGTGCCAGCAGTTACGTTCAGGGAGGCACCGGGGAGCTGTTTTTT. The chain carries TRBV6-5 and TRBJ2-2; D may be TRBD2 (6 bases). V gave up 2 bases and J gave up 4 bases, with 11 bases separating them. The CDR3 runs to 15 residues. Germline lookup yields CDR1 MNHEY and CDR2 SVGAGI.

CDR3 bases: TGTGCCAGCTCACCACTAGCGGGGGCGAACACCGGGGAGCTGTTTTTT. This encodes CASSPLAGANTGELFF. J is TRBJ2-2 and V is TRBV18; 9 bases fit TRBD2. The V gene end was trimmed by 1 base and the J gene end by 0 bases; junction bases not matched to a gene: 0. Germline V gives CDR1 KGHSH, CDR2 LQKENI. CDR3 size: 16 residues.

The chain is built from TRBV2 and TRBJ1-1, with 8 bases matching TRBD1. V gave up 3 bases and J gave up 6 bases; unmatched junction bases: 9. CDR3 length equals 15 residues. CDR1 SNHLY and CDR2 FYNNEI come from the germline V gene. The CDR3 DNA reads TGTGCCAGCAGTGAGCAGGGGGCGCGGGGGTCTGAAGCTTTCTTT. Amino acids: CASSEQGARGSEAFF.

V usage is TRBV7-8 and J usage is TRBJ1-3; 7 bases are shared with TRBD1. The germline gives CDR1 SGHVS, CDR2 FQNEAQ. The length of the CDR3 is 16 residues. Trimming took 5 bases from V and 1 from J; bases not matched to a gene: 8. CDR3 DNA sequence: TGTGCCAGCAGCCCAATGGAACAGGGGTCTGGAAACACCATATATTTT. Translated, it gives CASSPMEQGSGNTIYF.

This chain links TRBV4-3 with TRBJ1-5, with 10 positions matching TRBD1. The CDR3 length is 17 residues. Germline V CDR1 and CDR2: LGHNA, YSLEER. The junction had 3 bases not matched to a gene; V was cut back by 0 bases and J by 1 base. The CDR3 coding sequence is TGCGCCAGCAGCCAAGATACGGGACAGGGGAGCAATCAGCCCCAGCATTTT. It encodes CASSQDTGQGSNQPQHF.

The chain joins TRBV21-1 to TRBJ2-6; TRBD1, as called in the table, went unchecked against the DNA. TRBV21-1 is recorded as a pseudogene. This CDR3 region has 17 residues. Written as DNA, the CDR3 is TGTGCCAGCACTCTGCGGGACAGGGGCCCTGGGGCCAACGTCCTGACTTTC. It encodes CASTLRDRGPGANVLTF.

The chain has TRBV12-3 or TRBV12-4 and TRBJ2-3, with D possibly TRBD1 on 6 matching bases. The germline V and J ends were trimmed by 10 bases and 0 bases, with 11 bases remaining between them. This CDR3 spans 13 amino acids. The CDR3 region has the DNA TGTGCCACAGGGGCCAGTAGCACAGATACGCAGTATTTT. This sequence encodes CATGASSTDTQYF.

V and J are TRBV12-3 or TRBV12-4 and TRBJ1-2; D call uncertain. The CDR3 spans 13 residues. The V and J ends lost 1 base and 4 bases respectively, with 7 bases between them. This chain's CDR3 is CASSLDGAYGYTF. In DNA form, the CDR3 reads TGTGCCAGCAGTTTAGACGGAGCCTATGGCTACACCTTC.

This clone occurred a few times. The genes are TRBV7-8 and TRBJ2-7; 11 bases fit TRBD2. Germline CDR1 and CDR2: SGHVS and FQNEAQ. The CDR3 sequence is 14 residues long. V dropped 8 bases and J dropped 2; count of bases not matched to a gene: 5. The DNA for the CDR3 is TGTGCCAGCCGTACTAGCGGGGGCACCTACGAGCAGTACTTC. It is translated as CASRTSGGTYEQYF.

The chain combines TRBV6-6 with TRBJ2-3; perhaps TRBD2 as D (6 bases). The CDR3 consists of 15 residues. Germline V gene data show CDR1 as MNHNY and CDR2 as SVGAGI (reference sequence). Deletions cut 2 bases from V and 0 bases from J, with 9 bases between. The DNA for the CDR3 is TGTGCCAGCAGTTACGTGGGGAGGAGCACAGATACGCAGTATTTT. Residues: CASSYVGRSTDTQYF.

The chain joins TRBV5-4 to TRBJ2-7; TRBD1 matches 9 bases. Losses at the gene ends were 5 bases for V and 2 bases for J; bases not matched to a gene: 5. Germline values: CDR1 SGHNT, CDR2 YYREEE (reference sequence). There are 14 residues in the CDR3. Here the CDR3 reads CASRGTGKPYEQYF. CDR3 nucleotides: TGTGCCAGCAGAGGGACAGGGAAACCCTACGAGCAGTACTTC.

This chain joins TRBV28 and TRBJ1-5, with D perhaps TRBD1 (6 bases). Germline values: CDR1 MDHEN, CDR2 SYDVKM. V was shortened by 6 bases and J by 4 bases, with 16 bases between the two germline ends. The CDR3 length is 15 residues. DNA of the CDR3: TGTGCCAGCAGGTCCTCCGGGACAAGTAATCAGCCCCAGCATTTT. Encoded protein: CASRSSGTSNQPQHF.

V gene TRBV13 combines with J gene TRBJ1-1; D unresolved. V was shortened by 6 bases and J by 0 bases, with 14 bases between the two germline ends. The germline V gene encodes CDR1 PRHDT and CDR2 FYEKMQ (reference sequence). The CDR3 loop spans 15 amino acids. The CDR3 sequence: CASSPNGELNTEAFF. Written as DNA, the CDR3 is TGTGCCAGCAGTCCGAATGGGGAGCTGAACACTGAAGCTTTCTTT.

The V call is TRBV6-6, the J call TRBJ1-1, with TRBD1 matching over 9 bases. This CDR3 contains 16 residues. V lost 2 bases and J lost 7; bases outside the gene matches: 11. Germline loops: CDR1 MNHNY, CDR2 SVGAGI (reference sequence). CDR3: CASSYGTGFVLVEAFF. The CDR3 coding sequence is TGTGCCAGCAGTTACGGGACAGGGTTTGTCTTAGTTGAAGCTTTCTTT.

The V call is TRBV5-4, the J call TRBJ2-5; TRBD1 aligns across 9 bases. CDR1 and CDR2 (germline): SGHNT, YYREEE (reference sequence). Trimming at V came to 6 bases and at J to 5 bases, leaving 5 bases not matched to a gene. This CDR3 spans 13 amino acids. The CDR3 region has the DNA TGTGCCAGCAAGGGACAGGGAGAGGAGACCCAGTACTTC. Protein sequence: CASKGQGEETQYF.

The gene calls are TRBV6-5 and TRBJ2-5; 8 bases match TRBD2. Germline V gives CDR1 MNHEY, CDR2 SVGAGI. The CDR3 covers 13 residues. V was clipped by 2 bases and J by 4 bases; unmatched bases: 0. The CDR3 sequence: CASSYAGGETQYF. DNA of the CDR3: TGTGCCAGCAGTTACGCGGGGGGAGAGACCCAGTACTTC.

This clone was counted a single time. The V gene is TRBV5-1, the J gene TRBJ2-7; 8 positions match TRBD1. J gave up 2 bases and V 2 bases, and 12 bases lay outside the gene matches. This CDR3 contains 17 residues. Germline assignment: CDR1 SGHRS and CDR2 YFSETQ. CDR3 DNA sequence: TGCGCCAGCAGCTTTCGGATGAGCCGGGACAGGCCCTACGAGCAGTACTTC. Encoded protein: CASSFRMSRDRPYEQYF.

The CDR3 bases are TGCGCCAGCAGCCATTCCCTAGGGGGGGGACCCACAGATACGCAGTATTTT. This translates into CASSHSLGGGPTDTQYF. The chain is built from TRBV4-1 and TRBJ2-3, with D possibly being TRBD2 (7 bases). The CDR3 covers 17 residues. Trimming shortened V by 3 bases and J by 2 bases, and 18 bases separated the two germline ends. Germline assignment: CDR1 MGHRA and CDR2 YSYEKL.

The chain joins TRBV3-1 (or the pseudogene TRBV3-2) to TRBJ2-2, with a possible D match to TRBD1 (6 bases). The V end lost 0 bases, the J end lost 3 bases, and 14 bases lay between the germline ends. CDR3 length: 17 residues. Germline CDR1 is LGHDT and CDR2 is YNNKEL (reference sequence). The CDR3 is CASSQDHGGRYTGELFF. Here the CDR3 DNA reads TGTGCCAGCAGCCAAGATCATGGGGGCCGCTACACCGGGGAGCTGTTTTTT.

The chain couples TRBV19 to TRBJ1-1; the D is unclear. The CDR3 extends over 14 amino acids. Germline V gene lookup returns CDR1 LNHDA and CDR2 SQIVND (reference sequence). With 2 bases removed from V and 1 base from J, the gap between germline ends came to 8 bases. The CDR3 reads CASSIYRTNTEAFF. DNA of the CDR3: TGTGCCAGTAGTATATACAGAACGAACACTGAAGCTTTCTTT.

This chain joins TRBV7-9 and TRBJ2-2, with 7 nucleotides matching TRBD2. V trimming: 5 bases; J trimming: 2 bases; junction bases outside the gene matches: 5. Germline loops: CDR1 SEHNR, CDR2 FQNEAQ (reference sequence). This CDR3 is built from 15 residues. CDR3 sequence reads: CASSPTGGNTGELFF. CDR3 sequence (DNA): TGTGCCAGCAGCCCGACGGGAGGAAACACCGGGGAGCTGTTTTTT.

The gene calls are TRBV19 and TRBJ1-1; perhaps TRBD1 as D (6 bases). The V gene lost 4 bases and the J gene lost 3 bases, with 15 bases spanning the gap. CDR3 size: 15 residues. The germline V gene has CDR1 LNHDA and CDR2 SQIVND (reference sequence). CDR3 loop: CASSRRGKEHTEAFF. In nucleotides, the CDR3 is TGTGCCAGTAGTAGAAGGGGGAAGGAACACACTGAAGCTTTCTTT.

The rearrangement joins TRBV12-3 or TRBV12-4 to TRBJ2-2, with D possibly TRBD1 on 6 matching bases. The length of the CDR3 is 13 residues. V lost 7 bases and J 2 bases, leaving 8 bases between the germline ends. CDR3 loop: CASKGGNTGELFF. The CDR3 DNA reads TGTGCCAGCAAAGGGGGTAACACCGGGGAGCTGTTTTTT.

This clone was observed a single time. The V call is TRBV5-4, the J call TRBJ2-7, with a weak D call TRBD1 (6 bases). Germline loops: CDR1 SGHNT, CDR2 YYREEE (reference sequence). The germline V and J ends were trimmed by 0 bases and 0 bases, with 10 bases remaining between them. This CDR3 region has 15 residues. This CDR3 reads CASSLGLGGSYEQYF. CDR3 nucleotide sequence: TGTGCCAGCAGCTTGGGGCTAGGGGGCTCCTACGAGCAGTACTTC.

CDR3 in DNA: TGTGCCAGCAACGAACAGGGGGGATCAGGTGAAAAACTGTTTTTT. Amino acid sequence: CASNEQGGSGEKLFF. This chain uses TRBV7-9 with TRBJ1-4; 8 bases line up with TRBD1. V gave up 7 bases and J gave up 7 bases; unmatched junction bases: 11. The CDR3 is 15 residues long. Germline loops: CDR1 SEHNR, CDR2 FQNEAQ (reference sequence).

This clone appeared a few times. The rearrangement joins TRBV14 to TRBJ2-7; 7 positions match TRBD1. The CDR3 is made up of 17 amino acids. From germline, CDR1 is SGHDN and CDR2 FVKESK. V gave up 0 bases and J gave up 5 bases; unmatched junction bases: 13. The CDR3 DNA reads TGTGCCAGCAGCCAAGAGGTTAGGAGACAGGGATCCCACGAGCAGTACTTC. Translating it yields CASSQEVRRQGSHEQYF.

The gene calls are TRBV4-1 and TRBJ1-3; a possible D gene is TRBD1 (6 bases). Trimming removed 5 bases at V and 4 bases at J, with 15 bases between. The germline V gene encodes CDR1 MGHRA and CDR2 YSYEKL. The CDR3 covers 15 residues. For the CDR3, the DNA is TGCGCCAGCAGCAAAGCAGGGGCTGGCGGAAACACCATATATTTT. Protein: CASSKAGAGGNTIYF.

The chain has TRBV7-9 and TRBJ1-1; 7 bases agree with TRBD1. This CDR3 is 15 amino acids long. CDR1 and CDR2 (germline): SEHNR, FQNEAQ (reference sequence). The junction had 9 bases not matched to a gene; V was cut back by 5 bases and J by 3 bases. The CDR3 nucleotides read TGTGCCAGCAGCCCAAGACAGGGAGTCGACACTGAAGCTTTCTTT. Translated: CASSPRQGVDTEAFF.

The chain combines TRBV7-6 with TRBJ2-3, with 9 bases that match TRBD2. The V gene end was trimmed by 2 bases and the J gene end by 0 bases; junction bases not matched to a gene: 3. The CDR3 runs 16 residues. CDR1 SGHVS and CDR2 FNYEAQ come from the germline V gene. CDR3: CASSLLLAGSTDTQYF. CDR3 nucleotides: TGTGCCAGCAGCTTACTGCTAGCGGGGAGCACAGATACGCAGTATTTT.